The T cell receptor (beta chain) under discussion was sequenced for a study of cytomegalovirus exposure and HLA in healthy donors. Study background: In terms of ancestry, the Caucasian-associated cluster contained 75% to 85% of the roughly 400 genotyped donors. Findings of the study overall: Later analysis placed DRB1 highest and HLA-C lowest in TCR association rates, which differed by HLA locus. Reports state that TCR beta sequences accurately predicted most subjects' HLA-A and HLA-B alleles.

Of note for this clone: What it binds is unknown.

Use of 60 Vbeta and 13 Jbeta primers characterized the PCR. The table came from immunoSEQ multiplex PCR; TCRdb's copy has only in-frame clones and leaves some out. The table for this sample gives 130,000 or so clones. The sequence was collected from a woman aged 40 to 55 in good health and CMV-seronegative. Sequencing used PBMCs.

The CDR3 nucleotides are TGTGCCAGCAGCGTAGTCGCAGGGTCCACTGAAGCTTTCTTT. The encoded protein is CASSVVAGSTEAFF. The chain links TRBV9 to TRBJ1-1; tentatively, D is TRBD1 (5 bases). The V gene lost 0 bases and the J gene lost 4 bases, with 10 bases spanning the gap. From germline, CDR1 is SGDLS and CDR2 YYNGEE. This CDR3 has 14 residues.